Below, 18 T cell receptor beta chains from the same sample are listed, as sequenced in a study of blood T cell repertoires in COVID-19. The assay was immunoSEQ multiplex PCR, and TCRdb's table has in-frame clones only and misses some. The repertoire consists of about 270,000 clones, with 75% to 90% occurring once and the leading ten covering under 2.5%. The sequencing input was PBMCs or T cells enriched from blood (not recorded which). These receptor sequences come from a woman aged 18 to 35 who had recovered from COVID-19.

V usage is TRBV19 and J usage is TRBJ2-5, with 7 bases fitting TRBD1. The CDR3 loop spans 13 amino acids. Germline CDR1 and CDR2: LNHDA and SQIVND (reference sequence). J was trimmed by 4 bases and V by 4 bases; bases with no gene match: 3. The CDR3 loop is CASSNTGAETQYF. CDR3 DNA sequence: TGTGCCAGTAGTAATACAGGGGCAGAGACCCAGTACTTC. Full variable domain (remainder filled in from reference TRBV19 and TRBJ2-5): DGGITQSPKYLFRKEGQNVTLSCEQNLNHDAMYWYRQDPGQGLRLIYYSQIVNDFQKGDIAEGYSVSREKKESFPLTVTSAQKNPTAFYLCASSNTGAETQYFGPGTRLLVL.

The rearrangement joins TRBV27 to TRBJ2-3; TRBD2 matches 10 bases. V lost 0 bases, J lost 2 bases, and 8 bases stayed unmatched. Germline V gene sequence: CDR1 MNHEY, CDR2 SMNVEV (reference sequence). The CDR3 consists of 18 residues. For the CDR3, the DNA is TGTGCCAGCAGTTTATCGCTAGCGGGGGCCCAATTCACAGATACGCAGTATTTT. This translates into CASSLSLAGAQFTDTQYF.

Here the CDR3 reads CAWSVPGRVWYEQYF. DNA for the CDR3: TGTGCCTGGAGTGTACCTGGCAGGGTTTGGTACGAGCAGTACTTC. This chain uses TRBV30 with TRBJ2-7; possibly TRBD1 for D (5 bases). Germline CDR1 and CDR2: GTSNPN and SVGIG (reference sequence). This CDR3 comprises 15 residues. Trimming shortened V by 0 bases and J by 4 bases, and 16 bases separated the two germline ends.

CDR3 DNA sequence: TGTGCCACCAGCAGAGGTTCGGGGGAGGCCTACGAGCAGTACTTC. Its protein is CATSRGSGEAYEQYF. J is TRBJ2-7 and V is TRBV15, with D possibly matching TRBD2 (6 bases). V lost 1 base and J 2 bases, leaving 12 bases between the germline ends. CDR3 length: 15 residues. The V gene's germline CDR1 is LNHNV and CDR2 YYDKDF (reference sequence). The whole variable domain, filled in from reference TRBV15 and TRBJ2-7, reads DAMVIQNPRYQVTQFGKPVTLSCSQTLNHNVMYWYQQKSSQAPKLLFHYYDKDFNNEADTPDNFQSRRPNTSFCFLDIRSPGLGDTAMYLCATSRGSGEAYEQYFGPGTRLTVT.

This chain connects TRBV9 to TRBJ1-2, with 11 bases matching TRBD1. V was pared by 0 bases and J by 6 bases, with 10 bases of the junction left unmatched. CDR1 SGDLS and CDR2 YYNGEE come from the germline V gene. The CDR3 length is 17 residues. The CDR3 DNA sequence: TGTGCCAGCAGCGTAGCTTCTGGGACAGGGGGTCCCCATGGCTACACCTTC. Translating it yields CASSVASGTGGPHGYTF. The full variable domain, its missing parts supplied by reference TRBV9 and TRBJ1-2, is DSGVTQTPKHLITATGQRVTLRCSPRSGDLSVYWYQQSLDQGLQFLIQYYNGEERAKGNILERFSAQQFPDLHSELNLSSLELGDSALYFCASSVASGTGGPHGYTFGSGTRLTVV.

This sequence joins TRBV11-3 and TRBJ2-7, with 8 bases lining up with TRBD1. This CDR3 contains 14 residues. Per the germline V gene, CDR1 is SGHNT and CDR2 is YENEEA. The trim removed 5 bases at V and 1 base at J, leaving 4 bases unmatched. The CDR3 DNA reads TGTGCCAGCAGCCCCCGGACAGGGTCCTACGAGCAGTACTTC. Translation: CASSPRTGSYEQYF.

The chain employs TRBV28 and TRBJ1-6; D gene ambiguous. Germline CDR1 MDHEN, CDR2 SYDVKM. The CDR3 totals 14 residues. V shed 8 bases and J shed 0 bases, with 8 bases lying between them. The CDR3 coding sequence is TGTGCCAGCCGACTGAGCTCCTATAATTCACCCCTCCACTTT. It specifies CASRLSSYNSPLHF.

The chain joins TRBV27 to TRBJ2-7; no definite D call. V lost 1 base and J 4 bases, leaving 8 bases between the germline ends. CDR1 MNHEY and CDR2 SMNVEV come from the germline V gene (reference sequence). The CDR3 consists of 13 residues. DNA of the CDR3: TGTGCCAGCAGTTTATTCATCGGGTACGAGCAGTACTTC. The encoded protein is CASSLFIGYEQYF.

The chain combines TRBV13 with TRBJ2-3, with 9 positions matching TRBD1. Germline CDR1 PRHDT, CDR2 FYEKMQ (reference sequence). There are 16 residues in the CDR3. J gave up 3 bases and V 5 bases, and 9 bases lay outside the gene matches. CDR3 coding DNA: TGTGCCAGCAGCGTGGGACAGGGTATAACAACAGATACGCAGTATTTT. Protein: CASSVGQGITTDTQYF.

The genes are TRBV5-6 and TRBJ2-5; D not resolved. The length of the CDR3 is 14 residues. V was pared by 0 bases and J by 5 bases, with 11 bases between. Germline loops: CDR1 SGHDT, CDR2 YYEEEE. This CDR3 is CASSLDNTFETQYF. The CDR3 DNA reads as TGTGCCAGCAGCTTGGACAATACCTTTGAGACCCAGTACTTC. Complete variable domain (other parts from reference TRBV5-6 and TRBJ2-5): DAGVTQSPTHLIKTRGQQVTLRCSPKSGHDTVSWYQQALGQGPQFIFQYYEEEERQRGNFPDRFSGHQFPNYSSELNVNALLLGDSALYLCASSLDNTFETQYFGPGTRLLVL.

The chain links TRBV12-5 to TRBJ2-7; D is perhaps TRBD1 (5 bases). The germline gives CDR1 LGHNT, CDR2 FRNRAP. The CDR3 covers 14 residues. V was pared by 2 bases and J by 2 bases, with 10 bases between. CDR3 loop: CASGLYRSTYEQYF. CDR3 sequence (DNA): TGTGCTAGTGGTTTGTACAGGTCGACCTACGAGCAGTACTTC.

This chain's CDR3 is CASSGAGSSEQYF. The CDR3 nucleotides are TGTGCCAGCAGCGGAGCAGGGTCTTCCGAGCAGTACTTC. This chain links TRBV4-2 with TRBJ2-7; weak D call: TRBD1 (5 bases). The V end lost 5 bases, the J end lost 6 bases, and 14 bases lay between the germline ends. The V gene's germline CDR1 is LGHNA and CDR2 YNFKEQ. CDR3 length equals 13 residues.

This clone has only one observation. The J gene is TRBJ1-2, the V gene TRBV29-1, with 9 nucleotides matching TRBD1. Germline values: CDR1 SQVTM, CDR2 ANQGSEA. V lost 2 bases, J lost 7 bases, and 8 bases stayed unmatched. This CDR3 is built from 14 residues. In DNA, the CDR3 is TGCAGCGTTGAACATACAGGGGGCTGGGGTGGCTACACCTTC. Translation: CSVEHTGGWGGYTF. The entire variable domain, with the rest obtained from reference TRBV29-1 and TRBJ1-2, is as follows: SAVISQKPSRDICQRGTSLTIQCQVDSQVTMMFWYRQQPGQSLTLIATANQGSEATYESGFVIDKFPISRPNLTFSTLTVSNMSPEDSSIYLCSVEHTGGWGGYTFGSGTRLTVV.

This CDR3 is CAISGSENEQFF. Here the CDR3 DNA reads TGTGCCATCAGTGGGTCAGAGAATGAGCAGTTCTTC. The chain is built from TRBV10-3 and TRBJ2-1, with D unclear. The V end was cut by 4 bases, the J end by 7 bases, with 8 bases between. CDR3 length: 12 amino acids. Germline V gene sequence: CDR1 ENHRY, CDR2 SYGVKD.

V gene TRBV4-2 combines with J gene TRBJ2-1; a weak D match, TRBD2 (6 bases). The CDR3 is 15 residues long. Germline lookup yields CDR1 LGHNA and CDR2 YNFKEQ. Trimming took 3 bases from V and 8 from J, leaving 17 bases between them. Here the CDR3 DNA reads TGTGCCAGCAGCCAGGCTAGGGACTCCCTACATGAGCAGTTCTTC. Protein product: CASSQARDSLHEQFF.

This chain connects TRBV10-1 to TRBJ2-3, with 9 bases lining up with TRBD1. The CDR3 has 15 residues. The V gene's germline CDR1 is WNHNN and CDR2 SYGVQD (reference sequence). J was trimmed by 0 bases and V by 6 bases; bases with no gene match: 4. The CDR3 region has the DNA TGCGCCAGCAGCCGGACAGGGGAAAGCACAGATACGCAGTATTTT. Translating gives CASSRTGESTDTQYF.

V is TRBV5-1 and J is TRBJ2-6; D perhaps matches TRBD2 (6 bases). The V end lost 3 bases, the J end lost 2 bases, and 9 bases lay between the germline ends. The V gene's germline CDR1 is SGHRS and CDR2 YFSETQ. CDR3 size: 15 residues. The chain's CDR3 is CASSSGGTGANVLTF. CDR3 coding DNA: TGCGCCAGCAGCTCCGGGGGTACTGGGGCCAACGTCCTGACTTTC.

The gene calls are TRBV2 and TRBJ1-5, with TRBD1 matching over 7 bases. V lost 6 bases to trimming and J lost 5 bases; unmatched junction nucleotides: 4. Germline V gives CDR1 SNHLY, CDR2 FYNNEI. The CDR3 contains 13 residues. This CDR3 reads CASSDRDHQPQHF. Here the CDR3 DNA reads TGTGCCAGCAGCGACAGGGACCATCAGCCCCAGCATTTT.